These 30 T cell receptor beta chains came from one sample sequenced in a study of metastatic and nonmetastatic thyroid tumors. Each patient went into thyroid surgery without having received any treatment. TCRdb reanalyzed the PCR reads with MiXCR. The top ten clones hold about a sixth of a sample with 25,000 to 35,000 clones, approximately 11% of them seen once. Sequencing used blood. These TCRs come from a female donor with papillary thyroid cancer or a benign thyroid nodule (not recorded which). Some clones in this sample may be carry-over from other donors' samples.

This clone has ten or more counts. The chain combines TRBV20-1 with TRBJ2-7; 12 positions match TRBD2. J lost 4 bases, V lost 5 bases, and 6 bases had no gene match. This CDR3 is built from 14 residues. CDR1 is DFQATT, CDR2 SNEGSKA, per germline (reference sequence). CDR3: CSAPTSGRLYEQYF. The CDR3 DNA sequence: TGCAGTGCTCCGACTAGCGGGAGACTGTACGAGCAGTACTTC.

This clone was detected ten times or more. The V gene is TRBV19, the J gene TRBJ1-5; D might be TRBD1 (5 bases). CDR3 length equals 16 residues. Per the germline V gene, CDR1 is LNHDA and CDR2 is SQIVND (reference sequence). Trimming left V 6 bases short and J 1 base short, with 16 bases between. CDR3 protein: CASSPRGPQSNQPQHF. The CDR3 DNA follows: TGTGCCAGTAGCCCCCGGGGCCCCCAGAGCAATCAGCCCCAGCATTTT.

The table lists this clone with a few counts. This sequence joins TRBV5-1 and TRBJ2-1; 7 bases are a match to TRBD1. Germline V gene lookup returns CDR1 SGHRS and CDR2 YFSETQ. The CDR3 extends over 13 amino acids. V was pared by 4 bases and J by 9 bases, with 7 bases of the junction left unmatched. The CDR3 sequence is CASSQGGSGEQFF. In nucleotides, the CDR3 is TGCGCCAGCAGCCAAGGGGGCAGCGGTGAGCAGTTCTTC.

Ten or more counts support this clone. CDR3: CAISSDRVGAKNIQYF. CDR3 in DNA: TGTGCCATCAGCTCCGACAGGGTGGGGGCCAAAAACATTCAGTACTTC. This rearrangement joins TRBV10-3 to TRBJ2-4; the match to TRBD1 covers 7 bases. This CDR3 spans 16 amino acids. V was clipped by 6 bases and J by 1 base; unmatched bases: 9. Germline-derived CDR1 and CDR2 are ENHRY and SYGVKD.

This clone was recorded many times. This chain connects TRBV12-3 or TRBV12-4 to TRBJ2-4, with D perhaps TRBD1 or TRBD2 (6 bases each). The CDR3 is 17 amino acids. The V gene lost 2 bases and the J gene lost 5 bases, with 19 bases spanning the gap. The CDR3 DNA is TGTGCCAGCAGTTTAATCGGACCACAGGGCGGGGAAAACATTCAGTACTTC. Translating gives CASSLIGPQGGENIQYF.

This clone was detected many times. V gene TRBV7-9 combines with J gene TRBJ2-3, with TRBD2 as a possible D gene (6 bases). Between the trimmed V and J ends, which lost 6 bases and 6 bases, there was a span of 16 bases. There are 14 residues in the CDR3. Germline-derived CDR1 and CDR2 are SEHNR and FQNEAQ (reference sequence). CDR3 sequence reads: CASRKLATPDTQYF. CDR3 coding DNA: TGTGCCAGCAGGAAACTAGCTACCCCCGATACGCAGTATTTT.

This clone was observed many times. The chain joins TRBV6-1 to TRBJ2-7; D not resolved. Germline CDR1 is MNHNS and CDR2 is SASEGT. V was clipped by 5 bases and J by 1 base, with 12 bases between them. The CDR3 covers 14 residues. CDR3 sequence: CASSSRRRSYEQYF. The CDR3 nucleotides are TGTGCCAGCAGTTCAAGACGGCGTTCCTACGAGCAGTACTTC.

Only a few counts were recorded for this clone. The chain carries TRBV4-1 and TRBJ2-3, with 7 bases lining up with TRBD1. The germline gives CDR1 MGHRA, CDR2 YSYEKL. This CDR3 comprises 17 residues. J lost 0 bases, V lost 1 base, and 7 bases had no gene match. CDR3 nucleotides: TGCGCCAGCAGCCAAGCTTCGGGACAGCTAAGCACAGATACGCAGTATTTT. It translates to CASSQASGQLSTDTQYF.

This clone was recorded at least ten times. The chain joins TRBV20-1 to TRBJ1-1, with D uncertain. Germline lookup yields CDR1 DFQATT and CDR2 SNEGSKA (reference sequence). The CDR3 covers 11 residues. Trimming stripped 3 bases from V and 1 base from J, with 3 bases between. CDR3 protein: CSASGNTEAFF. The CDR3 DNA is TGCAGTGCTAGCGGGAACACTGAAGCTTTCTTT.

The sample holds many counts of this clone. CDR3: CASSLDATAGELFF. The CDR3 DNA sequence: TGCGCCAGCAGCTTGGACGCGACTGCCGGGGAGCTGTTTTTT. The chain has TRBV5-1 and TRBJ2-2; D is unresolved. Between the trimmed V and J ends, which lost 0 bases and 6 bases, there was a span of 9 bases. The CDR3 extends over 14 amino acids. Germline V lookup: CDR1 SGHRS, CDR2 YFSETQ. Variable domain in full (rest from reference TRBV5-1 and TRBJ2-2): KAGVTQTPRYLIKTRGQQVTLSCSPISGHRSVSWYQQTPGQGLQFLFEYFSETQRNKGNFPGRFSGRQFSNSRSEMNVSTLELGDSALYLCASSLDATAGELFFGEGSRLTVL.

With regard to this clone: At one end the junction does not follow the germline gene, possibly because of a read error. The V and J genes are TRBV6-1 and TRBJ2-7; D ambiguous. The CDR3 is made up of 13 amino acids. Germline CDR1 reads MNHNS; CDR2 reads SASEGT. This CDR3 reads CAISPWGTYEQYF. The CDR3 region has the DNA TGTGCCATCAGTCCCTGGGGAACCTACGAGCAGTACTTC.

This clone was counted ten times or more. The chain is built from TRBV5-1 and TRBJ2-1; D remains unclear. V gave up 1 base and J gave up 7 bases, with 12 bases separating them. CDR1 SGHRS and CDR2 YFSETQ come from the germline V gene. The CDR3 loop spans 14 amino acids. Here the CDR3 reads CASSLNRVGNEQFF. The CDR3 region has the DNA TGCGCCAGCAGCTTGAACCGAGTAGGGAATGAGCAGTTCTTC.

The table lists this clone with a few counts. Germline and junction disagree at one end, which may indicate a read error. The chain has TRBV12-3 or TRBV12-4 and TRBJ2-2; the D gene is possibly TRBD1 (5 bases). The CDR3 covers 15 residues. Here the CDR3 reads CASSLSTVTTGELFF. CDR3 DNA: TGTGCCAGCAGTCTCTCGACAGTAACCACCGGTGAGCTGTTTTTT.

This clone has only a few counts. V is TRBV6-1 and J is TRBJ2-7; no firm D call. This CDR3 has 12 amino acids. Germline V CDR1 and CDR2: MNHNS, SASEGT. The V and J ends lost 3 bases and 3 bases respectively, with 6 bases between them. The CDR3 spells CASSETRYEQYF. In nucleotides, the CDR3 is TGTGCCAGCAGTGAGACCCGCTACGAGCAGTACTTC.

There are a few counts of this clone. The chain has TRBV6-1 and TRBJ1-1; TRBD1 agrees at 9 bases. The CDR3 runs 13 residues. Germline V gene data show CDR1 as MNHNS and CDR2 as SASEGT. The V segment lost 6 bases and the J segment 7 bases; nucleotides outside the gene matches: 6. CDR3 loop: CASSRPGQGEAFF. DNA for the CDR3: TGTGCCAGCAGCCGCCCGGGACAGGGTGAAGCTTTCTTT.

This clone was seen at least ten times. The gene calls are TRBV9 and TRBJ2-7, with 11 bases fitting TRBD1. The CDR3 runs 14 residues. The V and J ends lost 3 bases and 6 bases, in that order; junction bases with no gene match: 5. From germline, CDR1 is SGDLS and CDR2 YYNGEE. The CDR3 nucleotides are TGTGCCAGCAGCGCCGGACAGGGGGCAACCGAGCAGTACTTC. It yields the protein CASSAGQGATEQYF.

The genes are TRBV12-1 and TRBJ1-5; the table's D gene call, TRBD1, was not cross checked with the DNA. TRBV12-1 is described as a pseudogene. This CDR3 comprises 21 residues. This chain's CDR3 is CASSYLPGHGDRGPSNQPQHF. The CDR3 region has the DNA TGTGCCAGCAGCTACTTACCGGGACATGGGGATCGGGGACCCAGCAATCAGCCCCAGCATTTT.

This clone was seen at least ten times. This sample also contains other DNA sequences that code for the same CDR3. J is TRBJ1-1 and V is TRBV29-1; a possible D gene is TRBD1 (5 bases). Germline lookup yields CDR1 SQVTM and CDR2 ANQGSEA. This CDR3 spans 15 amino acids. V shed 3 bases and J shed 6 bases, with 20 bases lying between them. The CDR3 spells CSVDLGKRGMAEAFF. In nucleotides, the CDR3 is TGCAGCGTTGATTTGGGTAAGAGGGGAATGGCTGAAGCTTTCTTT.

At least ten counts were recorded for this clone. For the CDR3, the DNA is TGTGCCAGCAGCTTAGCGGTGGGCGGGGACACAGATACGCAGTATTTT. Its protein product is CASSLAVGGDTDTQYF. This chain joins TRBV7-8 and TRBJ2-3; a weak D match, TRBD2 (6 bases). V lost 0 bases and J 2 bases, leaving 12 bases between the germline ends. This CDR3 comprises 16 residues. The V gene's germline CDR1 is SGHVS and CDR2 FQNEAQ.

This rearrangement joins TRBV11-2 to TRBJ2-4, with a weak D call TRBD2 (6 bases). The CDR3 runs 13 residues. Germline V gene lookup returns CDR1 SGHAT and CDR2 FQNNGV. V lost 5 bases and J lost 8, with 13 bases in between. CDR3 nucleotides: TGTGCCAGCAGCCTAGTCGGGAGTGACATTCAGTACTTC. Translated, it gives CASSLVGSDIQYF.

This clone ranks as medium-sized. The chain employs TRBV12-3 or TRBV12-4 and TRBJ2-1; 15 bases agree with TRBD2. This CDR3 is built from 15 residues. J lost 7 bases, V lost 5 bases, and 3 bases had no gene match. CDR3 in DNA: TGTGCCAGCAGTCTCGGGACTAGCGGGAGGAATGAGCAGTTCTTC. Its protein is CASSLGTSGRNEQFF.

There are many counts of this clone. V is TRBV4-1 and J is TRBJ2-7; no firm D call. This CDR3 has 15 residues. V lost 1 base to trimming and J lost 7 bases, with 17 bases between them. Germline assignment: CDR1 MGHRA and CDR2 YSYEKL. The CDR3 DNA reads as TGCGCCAGCAGCCAAGTCGGCAGAACGAACGGGGAGCAGTACTTC. Its translation: CASSQVGRTNGEQYF.

This clone has at least ten counts. V gene TRBV5-1 combines with J gene TRBJ1-4; 7 bases align to TRBD1. The ends lost 2 bases at V and 8 bases at J; junction bases unmatched: 9. This CDR3 region has 15 residues. Germline loops: CDR1 SGHRS, CDR2 YFSETQ. CDR3 in amino acids: CASSFQQGVEEKLFF. The DNA for the CDR3 is TGCGCCAGCAGCTTCCAGCAGGGGGTTGAGGAAAAACTGTTTTTT.

This clone was found many times. The gene calls are TRBV19 and TRBJ2-1; no definite D call. Between the trimmed V and J ends, which lost 10 bases and 15 bases, there was a span of 16 bases. CDR3 length: 10 residues. The germline CDR1 and CDR2 sequences are LNHDA and SQIVND (reference sequence). The CDR3 protein is CANPPRVGFF. The CDR3 coding sequence is TGTGCCAACCCCCCTCGGGTTGGGTTCTTC. Drawing the rest from reference TRBV19 and TRBJ2-1, the complete variable domain is DGGITQSPKYLFRKEGQNVTLSCEQNLNHDAMYWYRQDPGQGLRLIYYSQIVNDFQKGDIAEGYSVSREKKESFPLTVTSAQKNPTAFYLCANPPRVGFFGPGTRLTVL.

The chain combines TRBV11-2 with TRBJ2-7; 7 bases match TRBD1. CDR3 length equals 15 residues. Germline V gene sequence: CDR1 SGHAT, CDR2 FQNNGV. The V segment lost 0 bases and the J segment 5 bases; nucleotides outside the gene matches: 7. CDR3 in amino acids: CASSLDPGGRDEQYF. The CDR3 bases are TGTGCCAGCAGCTTAGATCCAGGGGGTAGGGACGAGCAGTACTTC.

This chain joins TRBV11-1 and TRBJ2-2; D is perhaps TRBD1 or TRBD2 (5 bases each). CDR1 is SGHAT, CDR2 FQDESV, per germline (reference sequence). The CDR3 is 17 residues long. V lost 1 base to trimming and J lost 3 bases, with 15 bases between them. CDR3 protein: CASSLGRGAPDTGELFF. CDR3 sequence (DNA): TGTGCCAGCAGCTTAGGACGAGGGGCGCCGGACACCGGGGAGCTGTTTTTT.

This clone was seen repeatedly, ten times or more. The rearrangement links TRBV6-1 to TRBJ2-3; D is unresolved. Trimming left V 7 bases short and J 3 bases short, with 2 bases between. CDR3 length equals 10 residues. CDR1 is MNHNS and CDR2 is SASEGT in the germline V gene. This chain's CDR3 is CASKTDTQYF. Written as DNA, the CDR3 is TGTGCCAGCAAGACAGATACGCAGTATTTT.

This clone was seen repeatedly, ten times or more. The chain employs TRBV28 and TRBJ2-6; no firm D call. This CDR3 is 13 amino acids long. Deletions cut 6 bases from V and 4 bases from J, with 7 bases between. CDR1 is MDHEN and CDR2 is SYDVKM in the germline V gene. CDR3 sequence: CASSPSGANVLTF. CDR3 bases: TGTGCCAGCAGCCCCTCGGGGGCCAACGTCCTGACTTTC.

This clone was found many times. The rearrangement links TRBV29-1 to TRBJ1-5; 9 bases line up with TRBD1. The CDR3 consists of 13 residues. V shed 6 bases and J 7 bases; nucleotides not matched to a gene: 7. Germline V gives CDR1 SQVTM, CDR2 ANQGSEA. CDR3 coding DNA: TGCAGCGTGCAACAGGGGGCAGGGCAGCCCCAGCATTTT. Amino acids: CSVQQGAGQPQHF. Full variable domain (rest looked up from reference TRBV29-1 and TRBJ1-5): SAVISQKPSRDICQRGTSLTIQCQVDSQVTMMFWYRQQPGQSLTLIATANQGSEATYESGFVIDKFPISRPNLTFSTLTVSNMSPEDSSIYLCSVQQGAGQPQHFGDGTRLSIL.

A word on this clone: Here the CDR3 omits its conserved ending phenylalanine or tryptophan, so a read error is the likely source. The chain recombines TRBV5-5 with TRBJ1-2; D might be TRBD1 (5 bases). The V end lost 0 bases, the J end lost 8 bases, and 14 bases lay between the germline ends. This CDR3 has 14 residues. The germline CDR1 and CDR2 sequences are SGHKS and YYEKEE (reference sequence). The CDR3 DNA is TGTGCCAGCAGCTTGGGGGGACTCTGTATCGGCTACACCTTG. Translation gives CASSLGGLCIGYTL.